A selection of T cell receptor beta chains follows, all from one sample in a study of regulatory T cells in long-lasting Graves disease. TCRdb redid the calling of the multiplex PCR reads with MiXCR, one entry per CDR3 protein. Among some 280,000 distinct CDR3 sequences listed, under 25% were seen once. The sample consisted of peripheral blood mononuclear cells (PBMCs), taken when the disease was refractory, from a patient treated with antithyroid drugs. All receptors derive from a female donor with Graves disease. Each CDR3 is given with its conserved first and last residue. The order of the fields is CDR3 length, V gene, clone size, D gene, J gene, CDR3 DNA, CDR3 protein. D genes are given only for firm matches. For some rows the clone size is stated as once, few or many, or as a class when expanded; others skip it.

CDR3 length: 12; V gene: TRBV7-2; clone size: many; D gene: TRBD1; J gene: TRBJ1-4; CDR3 DNA: TGTGCCAGCACCTCGGACAGGCAAAAACTGTTTTTT; CDR3 protein: CASTSDRQKLFF
CDR3 length: 13; V gene: TRBV18; clone size: many; D gene: .; J gene: TRBJ1-6; CDR3 DNA: TGTGCCAGCTCACCTGGATTTAATTCACCCCTCCACTTT; CDR3 protein: CASSPGFNSPLHF
CDR3 length: 15; V gene: TRBV28; clone size: many; D gene: .; J gene: TRBJ2-7; CDR3 DNA: TGTGCCAGCAGTTTACGTCCAGGGGACTCCTACGAGCAGTACTTC; CDR3 protein: CASSLRPGDSYEQYF
CDR3 length: 15; V gene: TRBV7-9; clone size: few; D gene: TRBD1; J gene: TRBJ2-2; CDR3 DNA: TGTGCCAGCAGCTTGGGACAGGGGTCCACCGGGGAGCTGTTTTTT; CDR3 protein: CASSLGQGSTGELFF
CDR3 length: 16; V gene: TRBV27; clone size: .; D gene: .; J gene: TRBJ1-4; CDR3 DNA: TGTGCCAGCTATTACACCGAGTTAGCAACTAATGAAAAACTGTTTTTT; CDR3 protein: CASYYTELATNEKLFF
CDR3 length: 12; V gene: TRBV11-1; clone size: many; D gene: .; J gene: TRBJ2-1; CDR3 DNA: TGTGCCAGCAGCCTAGACAGACTAGTGCAGTTCTTC; CDR3 protein: CASSLDRLVQFF
CDR3 length: 16; V gene: TRBV11-2; clone size: .; D gene: .; J gene: TRBJ1-6; CDR3 DNA: TGTGCCAGCAGCTTATCCGGCAGGGCAACGAATTCACCCCTCCACTTT; CDR3 protein: CASSLSGRATNSPLHF
CDR3 length: 15; V gene: TRBV6-2/TRBV6-3; clone size: many; D gene: .; J gene: TRBJ2-7; CDR3 DNA: TGTGCCAGCAGTTTCCCCCCCGAGGGCTCCTACGAGCAGTACTTC; CDR3 protein: CASSFPPEGSYEQYF
CDR3 length: 14; V gene: TRBV28; clone size: few; D gene: .; J gene: TRBJ1-1; CDR3 DNA: TGTGCCAGCACCTGGGGGGGCGCGAACACTGAAGCTTTCTTT; CDR3 protein: CASTWGGANTEAFF
CDR3 length: 19; V gene: TRBV7-2; clone size: many; D gene: TRBD1; J gene: TRBJ2-7; CDR3 DNA: TGTGCCAGCAGCTTTTTGTGGGGAACCGGGACAGGGACGGCCTACGAGCAGTACTTC; CDR3 protein: CASSFLWGTGTGTAYEQYF
CDR3 length: 13; V gene: TRBV28; clone size: many; D gene: TRBD2; J gene: TRBJ2-7; CDR3 DNA: TGTGCCAGCACCAACCCATCGGGGGGCGAGCAGTACTTC; CDR3 protein: CASTNPSGGEQYF
CDR3 length: 13; V gene: TRBV29-1; clone size: few; D gene: TRBD2; J gene: TRBJ2-2; CDR3 DNA: TGCAGCGTACTAGCGGGAGTCACCGGGGAGCTGTTTTTT; CDR3 protein: CSVLAGVTGELFF
CDR3 length: 13; V gene: TRBV12-3/TRBV12-4; clone size: few; D gene: .; J gene: TRBJ2-5; CDR3 DNA: TGTGCCAGCAGTTTAGGGGATGAGGAGACCCAGTACTTC; CDR3 protein: CASSLGDEETQYF
CDR3 length: 15; V gene: TRBV7-9; clone size: .; D gene: .; J gene: TRBJ2-2; CDR3 DNA: TGTGCCAGCAGCGCTACCGTACTAGCAACCGGGGAGCTGTTTTTT; CDR3 protein: CASSATVLATGELFF
CDR3 length: 15; V gene: TRBV7-2; clone size: few; D gene: .; J gene: TRBJ2-7; CDR3 DNA: TGTGCCAGCAGCTTAGTTCAGGGACCTTTCTACGAGCAGTACTTC; CDR3 protein: CASSLVQGPFYEQYF
CDR3 length: 14; V gene: TRBV7-9; clone size: .; D gene: .; J gene: TRBJ1-2; CDR3 DNA: TGTGCCAGCAGCTTAGTTACGTCGGACTATGGCTACACCTTC; CDR3 protein: CASSLVTSDYGYTF
CDR3 length: 14; V gene: TRBV18; clone size: once; D gene: .; J gene: TRBJ1-1; CDR3 DNA: TGTGCCAGCTCACCAAACAGGGATGGGACTGAAGCTTTCTTT; CDR3 protein: CASSPNRDGTEAFF
CDR3 length: 14; V gene: TRBV2; clone size: .; D gene: .; J gene: TRBJ1-6; CDR3 DNA: TGTGCCAGCAGGGACATGGGAAATTTGCCACCCCTCCACTTT; CDR3 protein: CASRDMGNLPPLHF
CDR3 length: 18; V gene: TRBV30; clone size: .; D gene: TRBD1; J gene: TRBJ2-4; CDR3 DNA: TGTGCCTGGAGTCAACGACAGGGACGGACACTCGCCAAAAACATTCAGTACTTC; CDR3 protein: CAWSQRQGRTLAKNIQYF
CDR3 length: 14; V gene: TRBV5-4; clone size: .; D gene: .; J gene: TRBJ1-2; CDR3 DNA: TGTGCCAGCAGCGGGCTTGGGGTTGCCTATGGCTACACCTTC; CDR3 protein: CASSGLGVAYGYTF
CDR3 length: 16; V gene: TRBV20-1; clone size: many; D gene: TRBD2; J gene: TRBJ2-7; CDR3 DNA: TGCAGTGCCCGCCGACTAGCGGGAGTAGGCCGCTACGAGCAGTACTTC; CDR3 protein: CSARRLAGVGRYEQYF
CDR3 length: 16; V gene: TRBV24-1; clone size: .; D gene: TRBD2; J gene: TRBJ2-3; CDR3 DNA: TGTGCCACCAGTGAGGGCCTAGCGGGAAGGGTAGATACGCAGTATTTT; CDR3 protein: CATSEGLAGRVDTQYF